The 14 T cell receptor beta chains in this list originate from one sample, sequenced in a study of cytomegalovirus exposure and HLA in healthy donors. Primers for the PCR totalled 60 Vbeta and 13 Jbeta. The method was immunoSEQ multiplex PCR; TCRdb's version includes in-frame clones alone and lacks a portion of them. This table has some 150,000 clones, around 81% appearing once. Material: PBMCs. The origin of the receptors is a woman aged 18-29 years in good health and CMV-seropositive.

This chain connects TRBV5-4 to TRBJ2-5; 11 bases are a match to TRBD2. The CDR3 has 17 amino acids. The germline V gene has CDR1 SGHNT and CDR2 YYREEE (reference sequence). J gave up 2 bases and V 4 bases, and 10 bases lay outside the gene matches. In nucleotides, the CDR3 is TGTGCCAGCAGCCCACCCAATAGCGGGGGGGAACAAGAGACCCAGTACTTC. It encodes CASSPPNSGGEQETQYF.

V and J are TRBV6-5 and TRBJ1-1; the D gene is possibly TRBD1 (5 bases). Trimming pared 0 bases from V and 8 bases from J, leaving 7 bases between. Germline CDR1 and CDR2: MNHEY and SVGAGI. The CDR3 runs 12 residues. The CDR3 protein is CASSYSRTEAFF. The CDR3 DNA is TGTGCCAGCAGTTACTCGAGGACAGAAGCTTTCTTT.

The chain recombines TRBV10-3 with TRBJ2-7; 10 nucleotides align to TRBD2. The CDR3 has 16 amino acids. V was clipped by 4 bases and J by 2 bases; unmatched bases: 8. In germline, CDR1 is ENHRY, CDR2 SYGVKD. CDR3 sequence: CAISVTIAGGPYEQYF. CDR3 sequence (DNA): TGTGCCATCAGTGTGACTATAGCGGGGGGTCCCTACGAGCAGTACTTC.

The chain combines TRBV4-2 with TRBJ2-5, with TRBD1 as a possible D gene (5 bases). Germline CDR1 is LGHNA and CDR2 is YNFKEQ. The CDR3 runs to 15 residues. The V gene lost 1 base and the J gene lost 2 bases, with 11 bases spanning the gap. CDR3 DNA: TGTGCCAGCAGCCAAGCAAGGGGTCAACAAGAGACCCAGTACTTC. Encoded protein: CASSQARGQQETQYF.

The chain joins TRBV10-3 to TRBJ2-5; D perhaps matches TRBD2 (6 bases). The CDR3 has 17 amino acids. Trimming took off 3 bases at V and 5 bases at J, with 22 bases between the two ends. Germline V gene sequence: CDR1 ENHRY, CDR2 SYGVKD. CDR3 sequence (DNA): TGTGCCATCAGTGACCCCAGCGGAGGGGCCGGTAGGGAGACCCAGTACTTC. Protein: CAISDPSGGAGRETQYF.

A note on this clone: An end of the junction differs from the germline gene, which may be a read error. This chain joins TRBV7-7 and TRBJ2-7, with 10 bases identical to TRBD1. The CDR3 totals 15 residues. Germline V lookup: CDR1 SSHAT, CDR2 FNYEAQ (reference sequence). The CDR3, as DNA: TGTGCTAGCAGCTTCGGGACAGGGGATGTATACGAGCAGTACTTC. Encoded protein: CASSFGTGDVYEQYF.

This clone appeared once. The chain is built from TRBV5-4 and TRBJ2-1; TRBD1 agrees at 9 bases. With 4 bases clipped from V and 5 bases from J, the junction kept 7 bases outside the gene matches. Germline CDR1 is SGHNT and CDR2 is YYREEE (reference sequence). The CDR3 loop spans 15 amino acids. CDR3: CASSLGTGWNNEQFF. CDR3 DNA: TGTGCCAGCAGCCTAGGGACAGGGTGGAACAATGAGCAGTTCTTC.

This chain uses TRBV25-1 with TRBJ2-1, with 7 nucleotides matching TRBD1. V lost 6 bases and J lost 6; bases outside the gene matches: 8. The CDR3 is 14 amino acids. The germline V gene has CDR1 MGHDK and CDR2 SYGVNS. The chain's CDR3 is CASSQDRVGNEQFF. For the CDR3, the DNA is TGTGCCAGCAGCCAAGACAGGGTTGGCAATGAGCAGTTCTTC.

This clone occurred once. The genes are TRBV19 and TRBJ2-2; the match to TRBD1 covers 7 bases. CDR1 is LNHDA and CDR2 is SQIVND in the germline V gene (reference sequence). This CDR3 is built from 15 residues. Losses at the gene ends were 7 bases for V and 7 bases for J; bases not matched to a gene: 12. This CDR3 reads CASTVITGAGGELFF. The DNA of the CDR3 is TGTGCCAGTACCGTGATTACAGGGGCCGGCGGGGAGCTGTTTTTT.

The chain links TRBV11-2 to TRBJ2-3, with 10 bases identical to TRBD1. V shed 3 bases, J shed 5 bases, and the junction held 5 bases outside the gene matches. Germline CDR1 SGHAT, CDR2 FQNNGV. The CDR3 length is 15 residues. The CDR3 loop reads CASSLTGGQEDTQYF. The CDR3 DNA follows: TGTGCCAGCAGCTTGACAGGGGGCCAGGAAGATACGCAGTATTTT.

This chain links TRBV21-1 with TRBJ1-5; TRBD1 is taken as the D call from the table, unchecked against the DNA. TRBV21-1 is a pseudogene. The CDR3 runs to 14 residues. CDR3 in amino acids: CASQGSGRYQPQHF. CDR3 DNA sequence: TGTGCCAGCCAGGGGTCAGGACGATATCAGCCCCAGCATTTT.

CDR3: CAGGQGPEAFF. CDR3 nucleotides: TGTGCCGGAGGACAGGGCCCTGAAGCTTTCTTT. This sequence joins TRBV30 and TRBJ1-1, with 8 bases fitting TRBD1. V lost 8 bases to trimming and J lost 6 bases; unmatched junction nucleotides: 5. CDR3 length: 11 amino acids. Germline lookup yields CDR1 GTSNPN and CDR2 SVGIG (reference sequence). Full variable domain (rest looked up from reference TRBV30 and TRBJ1-1): SQTIHQWPATLVQPVGSPLSLECTVEGTSNPNLYWYRQAAGRGLQLLFYSVGIGQISSEVPQNLSASRPQDRQFILSSKKLLLSDSGFYLCAGGQGPEAFFGQGTRLTVV.

The chain uses TRBV7-2 and TRBJ1-5; D remains unclear. Trimming took off 5 bases at V and 1 base at J, with 9 bases between the two ends. CDR3 length: 14 residues. Germline V gene lookup returns CDR1 SGHTA and CDR2 FQGNSA. CDR3 sequence (DNA): TGTGCCAGCAGCCACGGAGGCAGCAATCAGCCCCAGCATTTT. Translation gives CASSHGGSNQPQHF. The full variable domain, in which reference TRBV7-2 and TRBJ1-5 provide the parts outside the CDR3, is GAGVSQSPSNKVTEKGKDVELRCDPISGHTALYWYRQSLGQGLEFLIYFQGNSAPDKSGLPSDRFSAERTGGSVSTLTIQRTQQEDSAVYLCASSHGGSNQPQHFGDGTRLSIL.

Concerning this clone: At one end, the junction sequence differs from germline, possibly due to a read error. The chain combines TRBV7-9 with TRBJ1-2, with D maybe TRBD1 (5 bases). There are 19 residues in the CDR3. Germline V gives CDR1 SEHNR, CDR2 FQNEAQ (reference sequence). CDR3 sequence reads: CSSSSLQDPSGPENYGYTF. Written as DNA, the CDR3 is TGTTCCAGCAGCTCTCTACAGGACCCCTCGGGCCCAGAGAACTATGGCTACACCTTC.